This T cell receptor beta chain was sequenced in a study of long-term antiretroviral therapy in people with HIV. United States facilities provided treatment to all participants with HIV. Findings of the study overall: Versus controls, repertoires in people with HIV had narrower CDR3 length ranges. Unavailable data included ART adherence, viral resistance and therapy changes (switches in treatment). Post-treatment diversity went higher with ART but stayed below transplant donor controls.

Germline CDR1 is SQVTM and CDR2 is ANQGSEA. The CDR3 runs 13 residues. V shed 4 bases and J shed 3 bases, with 12 bases lying between them. Turning to this clone: Its cognate antigen is unknown.

At the survey level, the v3.0 immunoSEQ assay was run. Produced via immunoSEQ multiplex PCR; TCRdb's table is partial and in-frame only. In the table there are approximately 20,000 clones, approximately 84% of which are singletons. This specimen consisted of unsorted PBMCs, obtained 0.9 years after starting antiretroviral therapy. The receptor's source is a man aged 18 to 35 with HIV. The chain combines TRBV29-1 with TRBJ1-2; the D gene is possibly TRBD1 (5 bases). Here the CDR3 DNA reads TGCAGCGTTGTTGGGGACTACCACTATGGCTACACCTTC. Encoded protein: CSVVGDYHYGYTF.